This TCR beta chain derives from a study of blood T cell repertoires in COVID-19. Overall study: Material from acute and convalescent COVID-19 was sourced from the United States, Italy and Spain. Sources were T cells, B-cell-depleted T cells, or PBMCs; the material itself was cDNA or gDNA.

With 4 bases clipped from V and 0 bases from J, the junction kept 3 bases outside the gene matches. CDR1 is SGHRS, CDR2 YFSETQ, per germline. The CDR3 is 14 residues long. Seattle researchers signed up patients amid active infection and tracked them longitudinally. Authors' data handling: Amplification with reference gene primers provided the estimates of nucleated cell counts. The data were produced by immunoSEQ multiplex PCR, yet TCRdb's version contains in-frame clones alone and is incomplete. D and trimming were read from the DNA, whereas the V and J calls and clone size are those reported in that table. The sample lists fewer than 350,000 clones; more than 70% were seen once.

The clonotype comes from an older woman with COVID-19, enrolled during active disease. This sequence joins TRBV5-1 and TRBJ1-1, with 7 bases fitting TRBD1. Source material: peripheral blood. DNA of the CDR3: TGCGCCAGCAGCACGGGACAGTTGAACACTGAAGCTTTCTTT. This gives the protein CASSTGQLNTEAFF.